This TCR beta chain was documented in a study of PD-1 blockade in classical Hodgkin lymphoma. Time point specified: cycle 4 day 1 (C4D1), after 6 weeks of nivolumab. All the patients suffered relapse after autologous stem cell transplantation, and brentuximab vedotin exposure differed. With magnetic negative selection, CD4+ T cells were purified from PBMCs that had been thawed. Assay used: immunoSEQ multiplex PCR; TCRdb lists only in-frame clones, some missing. The sample contains under 20,000 clones, roughly three quarters of which appear only once. The CDR3 spans 13 residues. Germline loops: CDR1 SGHRS, CDR2 YFSETQ. V was cut by 0 bases and J by 3 bases, with 7 bases left in between.

This clonotype originated in a human donor with classical Hodgkin lymphoma. The sample was CD4+ T cells from blood, taken before the fourth cycle of nivolumab. The chain couples TRBV5-1 to TRBJ2-7, with a possible D match to TRBD1 (5 bases). CDR3 protein: CASSLDTGYEQYF. The DNA for the CDR3 is TGCGCCAGCAGCTTGGACACAGGCTACGAGCAGTACTTC.